This T cell receptor (beta chain) is drawn from a study of blood T cell repertoires in COVID-19. The overall study: Italy, Spain and the United States were the sources of the convalescent and acute COVID-19 samples.

Recruitment covered about 25 US areas and drew participants whose ages spanned roughly 18 to 100 years. The CDR3 is 14 amino acids. V trimming: 5 bases; J trimming: 3 bases; junction bases outside the gene matches: 6. Germline assignment: CDR1 SGHTA and CDR2 FQGNSA. The method was immunoSEQ multiplex PCR; TCRdb's version includes in-frame clones alone and lacks a portion of them. Of under 300,000 clones detected, about 86% appear once; the ten largest clones hold 3% to 4%. The sample holds one count of this clone. The TCR comes from a woman in her 40s with acute COVID-19. The sequencing sample was made of PBMCs or T cells enriched from blood (not recorded which). The rearrangement uses TRBV7-2 and TRBJ1-1; TRBD1 matches at 7 bases. The CDR3 sequence is CASSLTGQHTEAFF. In DNA, the CDR3 is TGTGCCAGCAGCCTGACAGGGCAACACACTGAAGCTTTCTTT.